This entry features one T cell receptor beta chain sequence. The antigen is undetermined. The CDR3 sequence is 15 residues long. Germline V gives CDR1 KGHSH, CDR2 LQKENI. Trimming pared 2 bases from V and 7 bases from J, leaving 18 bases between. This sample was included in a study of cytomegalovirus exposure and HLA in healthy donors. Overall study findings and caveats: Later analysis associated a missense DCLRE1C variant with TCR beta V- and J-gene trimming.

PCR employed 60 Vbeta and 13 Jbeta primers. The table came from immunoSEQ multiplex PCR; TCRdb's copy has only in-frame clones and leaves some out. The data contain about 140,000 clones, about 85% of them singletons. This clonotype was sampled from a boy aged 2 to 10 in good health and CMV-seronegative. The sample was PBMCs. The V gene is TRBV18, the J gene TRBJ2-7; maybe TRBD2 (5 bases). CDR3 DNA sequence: TGTGCCAGCTCACCATCCAGAGCCCGCCCGGGGGAGCAGTACTTC. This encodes CASSPSRARPGEQYF. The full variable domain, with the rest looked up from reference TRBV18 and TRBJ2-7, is NAGVMQNPRHLVRRRGQEARLRCSPMKGHSHVYWYRQLPEEGLKFMVYLQKENIIDESGMPKERFSAEFPKEGPSILRIQQVVRGDSAAYFCASSPSRARPGEQYFGPGTRLTVT.